These 12 T cell receptor beta chains share one sample of origin, sequenced in a study of technical replicates of blood from a few donors. Repertoires were generated with immunoSEQ multiplex PCR, while TCRdb's copy carries only in-frame clones and drops some. The sample holds some 67,000 clones; 95% to 98% are singletons and the top ten take roughly 0.15%. Source material: T cells isolated from PBMCs. These receptors originate from a human donor in good health.

This chain joins TRBV7-2 and TRBJ1-2; the D gene is possibly TRBD1 (6 bases). V lost 5 bases and J lost 2, with 12 bases in between. The CDR3 contains 14 residues. Germline CDR1 reads SGHTA; CDR2 reads FQGNSA. The CDR3 reads CASSPHRGNYGYTF. The CDR3 DNA reads as TGTGCCAGCAGCCCCCATAGGGGGAACTATGGCTACACCTTC.

The chain recombines TRBV7-9 with TRBJ2-1; weak D call: TRBD1 (6 bases). Trimming left V 3 bases short and J 12 bases short, with 15 bases between. The germline CDR1 and CDR2 sequences are SEHNR and FQNEAQ (reference sequence). The CDR3 has 13 residues. The CDR3 region is CASSLNRAWGQFF. CDR3 sequence (DNA): TGTGCCAGCAGCTTGAACAGGGCATGGGGGCAGTTCTTC.

This chain joins TRBV15 and TRBJ1-1, with 7 nucleotides matching TRBD1. The V and J ends lost 3 bases and 9 bases, in that order; junction bases with no gene match: 25. This CDR3 is built from 19 residues. Germline V CDR1 and CDR2: LNHNV, YYDKDF (reference sequence). The CDR3 is CATSRQTIIARQGSSKAFF. For the CDR3, the DNA is TGTGCCACCAGCAGGCAAACAATAATCGCACGACAGGGAAGTTCAAAAGCTTTCTTT. Looking up the rest from reference TRBV15 and TRBJ1-1 gives the full variable domain: DAMVIQNPRYQVTQFGKPVTLSCSQTLNHNVMYWYQQKSSQAPKLLFHYYDKDFNNEADTPDNFQSRRPNTSFCFLDIRSPGLGDTAMYLCATSRQTIIARQGSSKAFFGQGTRLTVV.

The rearrangement links TRBV5-6 to TRBJ2-3; 7 bases are a match to TRBD2. The CDR3 is made up of 16 amino acids. CDR1 and CDR2 from the germline V gene are SGHDT and YYEEEE. V shed 7 bases and J 6 bases; nucleotides not matched to a gene: 17. Here the CDR3 reads CASGSGGSDTGDTQYF. CDR3 DNA sequence: TGTGCCAGCGGCTCCGGGGGGTCTGACACCGGGGATACGCAGTATTTT.

The V and J genes are TRBV5-6 and TRBJ2-2; no clear D. The CDR3 is 12 amino acids. The V end was cut by 3 bases, the J end by 3 bases, with 3 bases between. Germline lookup yields CDR1 SGHDT and CDR2 YYEEEE. CDR3: CASSSDTGELFF. In nucleotides, the CDR3 is TGTGCCAGCAGCTCTGACACCGGGGAGCTGTTTTTT.

The V gene is TRBV10-3, the J gene TRBJ2-1; D is undetermined. The V gene lost 3 bases and the J gene lost 8 bases, with 17 bases spanning the gap. The CDR3 is 15 residues long. The germline CDR1 and CDR2 sequences are ENHRY and SYGVKD. The CDR3, as DNA: TGTGCCATCAGTGATACGACTCAGTCCGTGGATGAGCAGTTCTTC. Protein product: CAISDTTQSVDEQFF.

The chain combines TRBV7-3 with TRBJ2-3; 8 positions match TRBD2. Germline trimming cut 5 bases from V and 3 bases from J; bases unmatched to any gene: 7. CDR1 and CDR2 from the germline V gene are SGHTA and FQGTGA. CDR3 length equals 15 residues. CDR3 in DNA: TGTGCCAGCAGCCAATTAGCGGGGCTAACAGATACGCAGTATTTT. It codes for CASSQLAGLTDTQYF. The variable domain in full, with the rest retrieved from reference TRBV7-3 and TRBJ2-3, is GAGVSQTPSNKVTEKGKYVELRCDPISGHTALYWYRQSLGQGPEFLIYFQGTGAADDSGLPNDRFFAVRPEGSVSTLKIQRTERGDSAVYLCASSQLAGLTDTQYFGPGTRLTVL.

This chain uses TRBV6-1 with TRBJ2-1, with TRBD2 matching 12 bases. V gave up 7 bases and J gave up 8 bases; unmatched junction bases: 9. Germline CDR1 and CDR2: MNHNS and SASEGT. The CDR3 consists of 15 residues. The CDR3 protein is CASTSLAGGFDEQFF. The CDR3 DNA reads TGTGCCAGCACCTCACTAGCGGGGGGTTTCGATGAGCAGTTCTTC.

In its sample, this clone was seen once. V and J are TRBV6-5 and TRBJ1-1; 9 nucleotides align to TRBD1. Per germline, CDR1 MNHEY and CDR2 SVGAGI. With 5 bases clipped from V and 1 base from J, the junction kept 5 bases outside the gene matches. This CDR3 has 15 amino acids. CDR3 sequence: CASSTSGQGNTEAFF. For the CDR3, the DNA is TGTGCCAGCAGTACCTCGGGACAGGGGAACACTGAAGCTTTCTTT.

The V call is TRBV7-9, the J call TRBJ1-5; D unclear. Trimming removed 1 base from V and 12 bases from J, with 16 bases in between. The CDR3 runs 14 residues. Germline CDR1 SEHNR, CDR2 FQNEAQ (reference sequence). The CDR3 DNA is TGTGCCAGCAGCTTAGGGCAAGCCGGGAGCGTCCAGCATTTT. It is translated as CASSLGQAGSVQHF.

This sequence joins TRBV30 and TRBJ1-1; maybe TRBD1 (6 bases). V lost 0 bases and J lost 7, with 12 bases in between. The CDR3 spans 13 residues. Germline values: CDR1 GTSNPN, CDR2 SVGIG (reference sequence). The CDR3 spells CAWSVTQQGEAFF. The CDR3 region has the DNA TGTGCCTGGAGTGTCACACAACAGGGTGAAGCTTTCTTT.

The V gene is TRBV27, the J gene TRBJ1-1; D is ambiguous. The V end lost 2 bases, the J end lost 0 bases, and 4 bases lay between the germline ends. The CDR3 is made up of 13 amino acids. Per the germline V gene, CDR1 is MNHEY and CDR2 is SMNVEV (reference sequence). The CDR3 region is CASSLNLNTEAFF. DNA of the CDR3: TGTGCCAGCAGTTTAAACTTGAACACTGAAGCTTTCTTT.